This is a list of T cell receptor beta chains from one sample in a study of T cells in Graves' hyperthyroidism and ophthalmopathy. A single record per CDR3 protein comes from TCRdb applying MiXCR to the multiplex PCR reads. This table holds 300,000 to 400,000 distinct CDR3 sequences, about 15% found once. The sample consisted of blood. These receptors were obtained from a woman aged 55-75 years with Graves' hyperthyroidism. The CDR3 runs from the conserved cysteine through the conserved F or W. The order of the fields is D gene, J gene, V gene, clone size, CDR3 DNA, CDR3 protein. A D gene is named only where the DNA matches it firmly. The size entry is marked missing in some rows and otherwise reads once, few, many or a size class.

. | TRBJ2-1 | TRBV12-5 | many | TGTGCTAGTGGTTTGCAGGACAGAGGGCCCAATGAGCAGTTCTTC | CASGLQDRGPNEQFF
. | TRBJ2-3 | TRBV20-1 | many | TGCAGTGCTATCAGGGGCCGTATGGATACGCAGTATTTT | CSAIRGRMDTQYF
TRBD1 | TRBJ1-3 | TRBV11-2 | many | TGTGCCAGCAGCACCGGACAGGGAGGAAACACCATATATTTT | CASSTGQGGNTIYF
. | TRBJ2-3 | TRBV7-3 | . | TGTGCCAGCAGCTTAACGGGGGTGGGCACAGATACGCAGTATTTT | CASSLTGVGTDTQYF
. | TRBJ2-1 | TRBV20-1 | . | TGCGGTGCTGACGTAGCACCTGGGAACAATGAGCAGTTCTTC | CGADVAPGNNEQFF
. | TRBJ2-3 | TRBV7-2 | many | TGTGCCAGCAGCTTAGAATCTGTTTGGGATACGCAGTATTTT | CASSLESVWDTQYF
. | TRBJ2-1 | TRBV29-1 | few | TGCAGCGTTTCTACGGGGCAGTTCTTC | CSVSTGQFF
TRBD2 | TRBJ2-1 | TRBV7-8 | many | TGTGCCAGCAGCCCAGGAGGGACTAGCGGGAGGGCCCCCTACAATGAGCAGTTCTTC | CASSPGGTSGRAPYNEQFF
. | TRBJ2-2 | TRBV5-1 | many | TGCGCCAGCAGCTTAGGGGCAGGGCCCACCGGGGAGCTGTTTTTT | CASSLGAGPTGELFF
TRBD1 | TRBJ2-2 | TRBV19 | . | TGTGCCATAGACGACAGGGAAACCGGGGAGCTGTTTTTT | CAIDDRETGELFF
TRBD2 | TRBJ2-5 | TRBV9 | . | TGTGCCAGCAGCGTAGGGGTAGCGGGAGCTTCGGAGACCCAGTACTTC | CASSVGVAGASETQYF
. | TRBJ2-5 | TRBV12-3/TRBV12-4 | many | TGTGCCAGCAGTTCCGTTGAAGAGACCCAGTACTTC | CASSSVEETQYF
. | TRBJ2-1 | TRBV20-1 | few | TGCAGTGCTAGGGAGCGAGAACGTAAGTTCTTC | CSARERERKFF
. | TRBJ1-2 | TRBV7-9 | few | TGTGCCAGCAGCCCCCGTGCGGGGGGGGAAGATGTCTATGGCTACACCTTC | CASSPRAGGEDVYGYTF
. | TRBJ2-5 | TRBV7-9 | . | TGTGCCAGCAGTCGAACTTGGGAGACCCAGTACTTC | CASSRTWETQYF
. | TRBJ1-4 | TRBV6-1 | many | TGTGCCAGCAGAGCGGACAGCAGCTGGGGGGAAAAACTGTTTTTT | CASRADSSWGEKLFF
. | TRBJ1-2 | TRBV20-1 | . | TGCAGTGCTAGAGAAGCAGGACTCGGCTACACCTTC | CSAREAGLGYTF
TRBD2 | TRBJ2-2 | TRBV12-3/TRBV12-4 | many | TGTGCCAGCAGTTTAGCCGGGACTAGTACCGGGGAGCTGTTTTTT | CASSLAGTSTGELFF
. | TRBJ1-4 | TRBV3-1 | many | TGTGCCAGCAGCCAAGATTCAGTAGGTGAAAAACTGTTTTTT | CASSQDSVGEKLFF
. | TRBJ2-7 | TRBV24-1 | . | TGTGTCACCAGTGCGGCGCGGCCCGGATCCTACGAGCAGTACTTC | CVTSAARPGSYEQYF
. | TRBJ2-7 | TRBV9 | . | TGTGCCAGCTCCACGGCGGGTGTCTCCCACGAGCAGTACTTC | CASSTAGVSHEQYF
TRBD2 | TRBJ2-2 | TRBV7-9 | . | TGTGCCAGCAGAGATGTTCCGGGGGGGAACACCGGGGAGCTGTTTTTT | CASRDVPGGNTGELFF